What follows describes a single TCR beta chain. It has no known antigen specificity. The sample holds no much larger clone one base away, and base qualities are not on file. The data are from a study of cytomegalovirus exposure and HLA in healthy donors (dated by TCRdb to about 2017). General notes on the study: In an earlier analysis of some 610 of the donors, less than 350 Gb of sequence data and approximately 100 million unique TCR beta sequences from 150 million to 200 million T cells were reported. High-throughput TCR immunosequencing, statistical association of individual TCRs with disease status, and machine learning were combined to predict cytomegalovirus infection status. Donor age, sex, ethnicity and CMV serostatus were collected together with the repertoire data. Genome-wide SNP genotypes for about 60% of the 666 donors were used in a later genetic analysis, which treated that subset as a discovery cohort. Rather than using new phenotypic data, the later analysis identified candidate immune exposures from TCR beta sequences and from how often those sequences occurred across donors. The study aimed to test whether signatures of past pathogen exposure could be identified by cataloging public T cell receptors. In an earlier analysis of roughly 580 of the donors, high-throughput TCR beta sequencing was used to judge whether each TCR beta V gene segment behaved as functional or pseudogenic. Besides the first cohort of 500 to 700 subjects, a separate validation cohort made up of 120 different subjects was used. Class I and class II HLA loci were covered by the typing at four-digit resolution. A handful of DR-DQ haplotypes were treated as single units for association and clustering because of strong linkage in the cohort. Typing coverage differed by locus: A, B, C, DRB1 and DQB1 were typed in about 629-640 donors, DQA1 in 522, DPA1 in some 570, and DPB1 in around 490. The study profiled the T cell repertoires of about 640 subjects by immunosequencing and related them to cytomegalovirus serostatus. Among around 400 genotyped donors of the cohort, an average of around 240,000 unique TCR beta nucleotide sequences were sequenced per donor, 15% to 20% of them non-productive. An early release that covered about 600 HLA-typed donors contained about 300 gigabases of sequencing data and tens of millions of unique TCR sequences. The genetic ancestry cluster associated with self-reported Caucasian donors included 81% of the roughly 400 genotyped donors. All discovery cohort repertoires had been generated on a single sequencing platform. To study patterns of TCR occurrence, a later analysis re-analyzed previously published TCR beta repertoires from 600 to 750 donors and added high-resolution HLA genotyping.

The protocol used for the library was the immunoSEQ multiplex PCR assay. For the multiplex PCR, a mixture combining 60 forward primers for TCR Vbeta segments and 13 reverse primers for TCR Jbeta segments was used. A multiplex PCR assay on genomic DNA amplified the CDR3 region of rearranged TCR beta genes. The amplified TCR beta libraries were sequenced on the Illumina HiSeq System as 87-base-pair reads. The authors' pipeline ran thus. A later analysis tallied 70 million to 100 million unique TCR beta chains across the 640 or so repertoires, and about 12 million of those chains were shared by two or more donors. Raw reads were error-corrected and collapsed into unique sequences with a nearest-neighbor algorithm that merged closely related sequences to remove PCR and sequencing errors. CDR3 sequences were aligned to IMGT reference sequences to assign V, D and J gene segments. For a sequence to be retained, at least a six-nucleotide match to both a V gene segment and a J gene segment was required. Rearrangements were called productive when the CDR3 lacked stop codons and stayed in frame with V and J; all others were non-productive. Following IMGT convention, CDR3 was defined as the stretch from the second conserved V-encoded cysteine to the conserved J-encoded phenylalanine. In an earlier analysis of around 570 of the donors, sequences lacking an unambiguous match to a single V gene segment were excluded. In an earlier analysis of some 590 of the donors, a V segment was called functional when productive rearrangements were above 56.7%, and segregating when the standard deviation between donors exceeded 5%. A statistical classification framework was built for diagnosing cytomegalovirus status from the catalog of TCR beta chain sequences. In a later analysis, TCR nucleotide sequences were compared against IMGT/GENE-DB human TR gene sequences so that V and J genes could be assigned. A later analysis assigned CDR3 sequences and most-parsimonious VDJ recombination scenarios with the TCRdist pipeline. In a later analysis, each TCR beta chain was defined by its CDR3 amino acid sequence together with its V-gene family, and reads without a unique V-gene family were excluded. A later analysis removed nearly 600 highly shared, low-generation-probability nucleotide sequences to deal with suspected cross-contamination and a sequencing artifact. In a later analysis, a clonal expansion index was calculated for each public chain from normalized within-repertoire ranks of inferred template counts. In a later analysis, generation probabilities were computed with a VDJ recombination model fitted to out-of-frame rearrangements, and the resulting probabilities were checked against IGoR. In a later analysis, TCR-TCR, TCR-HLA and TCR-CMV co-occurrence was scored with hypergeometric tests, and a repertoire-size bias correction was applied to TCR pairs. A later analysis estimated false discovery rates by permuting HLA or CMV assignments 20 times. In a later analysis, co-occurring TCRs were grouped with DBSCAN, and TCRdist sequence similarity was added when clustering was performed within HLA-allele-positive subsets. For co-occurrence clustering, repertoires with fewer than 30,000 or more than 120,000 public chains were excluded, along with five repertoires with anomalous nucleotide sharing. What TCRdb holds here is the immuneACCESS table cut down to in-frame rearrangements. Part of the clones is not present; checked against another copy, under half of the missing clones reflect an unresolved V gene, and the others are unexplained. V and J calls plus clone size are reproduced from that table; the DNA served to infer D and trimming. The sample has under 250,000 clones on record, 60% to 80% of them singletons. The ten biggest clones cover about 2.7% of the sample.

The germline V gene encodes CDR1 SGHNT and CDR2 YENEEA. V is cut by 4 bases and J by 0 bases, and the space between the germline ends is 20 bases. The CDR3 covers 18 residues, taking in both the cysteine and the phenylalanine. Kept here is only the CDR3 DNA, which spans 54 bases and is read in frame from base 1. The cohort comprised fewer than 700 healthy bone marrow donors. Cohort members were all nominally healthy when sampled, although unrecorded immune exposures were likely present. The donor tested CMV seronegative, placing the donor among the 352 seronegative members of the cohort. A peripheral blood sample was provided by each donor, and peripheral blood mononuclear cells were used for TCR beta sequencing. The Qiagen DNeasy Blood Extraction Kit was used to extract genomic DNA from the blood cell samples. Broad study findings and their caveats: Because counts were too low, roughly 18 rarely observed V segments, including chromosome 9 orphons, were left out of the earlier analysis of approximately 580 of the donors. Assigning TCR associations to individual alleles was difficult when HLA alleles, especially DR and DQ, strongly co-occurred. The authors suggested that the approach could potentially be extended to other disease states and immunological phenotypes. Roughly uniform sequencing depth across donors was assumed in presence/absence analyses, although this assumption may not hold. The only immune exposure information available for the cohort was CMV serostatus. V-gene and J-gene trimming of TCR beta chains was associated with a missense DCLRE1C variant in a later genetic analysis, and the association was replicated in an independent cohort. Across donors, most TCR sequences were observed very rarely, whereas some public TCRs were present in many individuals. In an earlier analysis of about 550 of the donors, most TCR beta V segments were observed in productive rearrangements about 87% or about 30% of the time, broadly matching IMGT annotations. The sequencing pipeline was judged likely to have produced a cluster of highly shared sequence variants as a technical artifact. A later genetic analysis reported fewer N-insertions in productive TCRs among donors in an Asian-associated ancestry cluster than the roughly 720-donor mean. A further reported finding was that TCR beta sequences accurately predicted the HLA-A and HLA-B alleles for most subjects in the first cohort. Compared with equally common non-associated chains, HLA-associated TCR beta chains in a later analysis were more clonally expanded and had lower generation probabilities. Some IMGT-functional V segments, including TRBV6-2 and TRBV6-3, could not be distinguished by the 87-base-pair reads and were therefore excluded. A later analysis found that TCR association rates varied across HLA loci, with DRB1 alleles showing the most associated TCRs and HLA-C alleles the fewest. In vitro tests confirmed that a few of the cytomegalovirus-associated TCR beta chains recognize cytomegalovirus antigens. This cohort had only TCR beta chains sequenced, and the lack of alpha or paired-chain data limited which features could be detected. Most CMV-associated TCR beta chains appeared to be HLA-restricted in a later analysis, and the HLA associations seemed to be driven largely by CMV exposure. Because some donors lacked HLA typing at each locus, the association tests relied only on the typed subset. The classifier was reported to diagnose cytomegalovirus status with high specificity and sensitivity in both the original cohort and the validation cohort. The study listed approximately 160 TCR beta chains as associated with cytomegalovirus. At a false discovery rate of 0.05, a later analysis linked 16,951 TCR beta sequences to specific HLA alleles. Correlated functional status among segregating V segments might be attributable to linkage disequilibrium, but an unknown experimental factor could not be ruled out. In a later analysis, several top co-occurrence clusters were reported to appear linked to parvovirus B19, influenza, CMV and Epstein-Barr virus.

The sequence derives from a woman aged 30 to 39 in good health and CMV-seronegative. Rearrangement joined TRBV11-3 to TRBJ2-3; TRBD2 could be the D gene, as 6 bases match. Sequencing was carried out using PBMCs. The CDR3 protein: CASSSGDPGGSSTDTQYF. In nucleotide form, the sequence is TGTGCCAGCAGCTCCGGGGACCCCGGGGGATCTAGCACAGATACGCAGTATTTT. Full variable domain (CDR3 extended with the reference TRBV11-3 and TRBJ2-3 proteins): EAGVVQSPRYKIIEKKQPVAFWCNPISGHNTLYWYLQNLGQGPELLIRYENEEAVDDSQLPKDRFSAERLKGVDSTLKIQPAELGDSAVYLCASSSGDPGGSSTDTQYFGPGTRLTVL.